This T cell receptor beta chain was identified in a study of T cell responses to AZD1222 COVID-19 vaccine. Study-wide points: A reported finding is that nearly half of spike-specific TCRs target unmutated variant regions. A mostly white British donor set with more females was recruited, and clonal diversity was possibly underestimated.

Germline V gene data show CDR1 as DFQATT and CDR2 as SNEGSKA (reference sequence). This CDR3 spans 11 amino acids. Trimming took off 3 bases at V and 8 bases at J, with 10 bases between the two ends. Regarding this clone: Its antigen remains unknown.

The method was immunoSEQ multiplex PCR; TCRdb's version includes in-frame clones alone and lacks a portion of them. The table records 70,000 to 95,000 clones, about 90% of them present only once. Sequenced material: peripheral blood, taken 28 days after the second AZD1222 dose. The TCR was taken from an adult who received the AZD1222 COVID-19 vaccine. The rearrangement uses TRBV20-1 and TRBJ1-2, with D uncertain. CDR3 DNA sequence: TGCAGTGCTAGCCCCCTAGAAGGCTACACCTTC. This translates into CSASPLEGYTF.